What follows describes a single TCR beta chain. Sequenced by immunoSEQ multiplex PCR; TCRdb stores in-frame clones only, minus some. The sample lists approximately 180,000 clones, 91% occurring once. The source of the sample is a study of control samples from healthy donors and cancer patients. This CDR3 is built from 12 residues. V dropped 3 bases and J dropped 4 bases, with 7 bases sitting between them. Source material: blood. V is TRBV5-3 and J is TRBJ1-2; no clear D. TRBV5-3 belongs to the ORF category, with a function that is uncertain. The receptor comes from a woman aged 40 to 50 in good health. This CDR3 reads CARSSRSYGYTF. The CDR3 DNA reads TGTGCCAGAAGCTCCCGGTCCTATGGCTACACCTTC.